The 17 T cell receptor beta chains given below trace back to one sample, sequenced in a study of shared T cell receptors in the human thymus. Repertoires were generated with immunoSEQ multiplex PCR, while TCRdb's copy carries only in-frame clones and drops some. Of roughly 700,000 clones detected, approximately 88% appear once; the ten largest clones hold 0.01%. These sequences were also reported in another study, on human thymus T cells.

Material for sequencing was thymocytes. These receptors came from a boy younger than two with a congenital heart defect.

The chain is built from TRBV4-3 and TRBJ2-7, with 10 nucleotides matching TRBD1. This CDR3 has 17 residues. The germline CDR1 and CDR2 sequences are LGHNA and YSLEER. The trim removed 4 bases at V and 0 bases at J, leaving 9 bases unmatched. CDR3 region: CASSPDLRDRGSYEQYF. Here the CDR3 DNA reads TGCGCCAGCAGCCCAGATCTCCGGGACAGGGGCTCCTACGAGCAGTACTTC.

The rearrangement uses TRBV29-1 and TRBJ1-1; 9 positions agree with TRBD1. J was trimmed by 1 base and V by 4 bases; bases with no gene match: 13. Germline V CDR1 and CDR2: SQVTM, ANQGSEA. This CDR3 is 17 amino acids long. The CDR3, as DNA: TGCAGCGTTGCACAAAGAACAGGGGGCGGGGGGAACACTGAAGCTTTCTTT. Its translation: CSVAQRTGGGGNTEAFF.

This chain connects TRBV18 to TRBJ2-6; possibly TRBD2 for D (6 bases). The CDR3 is made up of 23 amino acids. Germline V gene sequence: CDR1 KGHSH, CDR2 LQKENI. V was trimmed by 5 bases and J by 0 bases, leaving 32 bases between them. The CDR3 here is CASSSDRLHSAGSLGSGANVLTF. CDR3 coding DNA: TGTGCCAGCTCATCCGATAGGCTCCACTCGGCGGGGTCCTTAGGCTCTGGGGCCAACGTCCTGACTTTC.

This clone has a single count. This chain connects TRBV11-3 to TRBJ2-2; 10 positions match TRBD2. Losses at the gene ends were 5 bases for V and 5 bases for J; bases not matched to a gene: 14. CDR1 SGHNT and CDR2 YENEEA come from the germline V gene. The CDR3 runs 18 residues. The CDR3 coding sequence is TGTGCCAGCAGCATTGGAGCTCTAGCGGGAGCGGGGACCGGGGAGCTGTTTTTT. Its protein is CASSIGALAGAGTGELFF.

This chain joins TRBV28 and TRBJ1-5; 7 nucleotides match TRBD1. The CDR3 covers 16 residues. CDR1 and CDR2 (germline): MDHEN, SYDVKM. The J segment lost 4 bases and the V segment lost 0 bases, leaving 6 bases of the junction unmatched. The CDR3 spells CASSLWTGRWNQPQHF. The CDR3 DNA follows: TGTGCCAGCAGTTTATGGACAGGGAGGTGGAATCAGCCCCAGCATTTT.

J is TRBJ2-2 and V is TRBV7-6; D is perhaps TRBD2 (6 bases). V dropped 8 bases and J dropped 5 bases, with 9 bases sitting between them. The germline V gene encodes CDR1 SGHVS and CDR2 FNYEAQ. The CDR3 runs 12 residues. CDR3 bases: TGTGCCAGCGGGACTCATACCGGGGAGCTGTTTTTT. Translation gives CASGTHTGELFF. Full variable domain (missing parts from reference TRBV7-6 and TRBJ2-2): GAGVSQSPRYKVTKRGQDVALRCDPISGHVSLYWYRQALGQGPEFLTYFNYEAQQDKSGLPNDRFSAERPEGSISTLTIQRTEQRDSAMYRCASGTHTGELFFGEGSRLTVL.

The rearrangement joins TRBV5-1 to TRBJ2-7; TRBD2 matches 16 bases. The CDR3 totals 17 residues. V shed 4 bases and J 3 bases; nucleotides not matched to a gene: 7. Germline CDR1 SGHRS, CDR2 YFSETQ. CDR3 sequence: CASSPGLAGGPGYEQYF. CDR3 bases: TGCGCCAGCAGCCCGGGACTAGCGGGAGGGCCTGGCTACGAGCAGTACTTC.

The rearrangement uses TRBV4-1 and TRBJ2-7, with D maybe TRBD2 (5 bases). The germline gives CDR1 MGHRA, CDR2 YSYEKL. This CDR3 is 16 amino acids long. With 1 base removed from V and 0 bases from J, the gap between germline ends came to 13 bases. Here the CDR3 reads CASSQVSGGPSYEQYF. As DNA, the CDR3 is TGCGCCAGCAGCCAAGTCTCGGGCGGGCCCTCCTACGAGCAGTACTTC.

The gene calls are TRBV6-5 and TRBJ2-6; a weak D match, TRBD1 (6 bases). Germline CDR1 and CDR2: MNHEY and SVGAGI. Trimming stripped 8 bases from V and 1 base from J, with 12 bases between. This CDR3 region has 15 residues. CDR3 sequence: CASRVQGSGANVLTF. CDR3 in DNA: TGTGCCAGCCGGGTACAGGGTTCTGGGGCCAACGTCCTGACTTTC.

The J gene is TRBJ2-1, the V gene TRBV6-6, with 9 bases matching TRBD1. The ends lost 2 bases at V and 5 bases at J; junction bases unmatched: 7. Germline CDR1 reads MNHNY; CDR2 reads SVGAGI (reference sequence). CDR3 size: 16 residues. The DNA for the CDR3 is TGTGCCAGCAGTTACCTCGACGGACAGGGGCACAATGAGCAGTTCTTC. It translates to CASSYLDGQGHNEQFF.

This chain joins TRBV5-5 and TRBJ2-7, with 9 bases that match TRBD2. After removal of 0 bases from V and 3 bases from J, the junction contained 4 bases not matched to a gene. Germline lookup yields CDR1 SGHKS and CDR2 YYEKEE (reference sequence). This CDR3 comprises 15 residues. In nucleotides, the CDR3 is TGTGCCAGCAGCTTGGGACTAGCGGCTGTCTACGAGCAGTACTTC. Amino acid sequence: CASSLGLAAVYEQYF.

The chain employs TRBV4-1 and TRBJ2-3; 7 bases are shared with TRBD2. V shed 10 bases and J 5 bases; nucleotides not matched to a gene: 9. The CDR3 is made up of 13 amino acids. Per germline, CDR1 MGHRA and CDR2 YSYEKL. CDR3 nucleotides: TGCGCCACTGGTCGGGAGGCCTTAGATACGCAGTATTTT. This codes for CATGREALDTQYF.

The chain links TRBV6-5 to TRBJ1-3, with D possibly TRBD1 on 5 matching bases. The germline V and J ends were trimmed by 0 bases and 8 bases, with 14 bases remaining between them. This CDR3 has 15 amino acids. Germline V gene data show CDR1 as MNHEY and CDR2 as SVGAGI. The CDR3 loop reads CASSYSSGGRYTIYF. The CDR3 DNA reads TGTGCCAGCAGTTACTCATCCGGGGGTAGATACACCATATATTTT.

This chain joins TRBV29-1 and TRBJ2-4; TRBD1 might be the D (6 bases). Trimming took off 7 bases at V and 4 bases at J, with 17 bases between the two ends. Per the germline V gene, CDR1 is SQVTM and CDR2 is ANQGSEA. The CDR3 has 14 residues. The CDR3 here is CSGRGQSGKNIQYF. The DNA for the CDR3 is TGCAGCGGTCGCGGACAGAGTGGGAAAAACATTCAGTACTTC.

The gene calls are TRBV2 and TRBJ1-2, with D perhaps matching TRBD1 (5 bases). Trimming pared 1 base from V and 4 bases from J, leaving 19 bases between. Germline lookup yields CDR1 SNHLY and CDR2 FYNNEI. The CDR3 contains 17 residues. CDR3: CASSEVGSGGSLYGYTF. CDR3 nucleotides: TGTGCCAGCAGTGAAGTGGGCAGCGGGGGATCTCTCTATGGCTACACCTTC.

V gene TRBV29-1 combines with J gene TRBJ2-5, with D possibly matching TRBD2 (6 bases). In germline, CDR1 is SQVTM, CDR2 ANQGSEA. This CDR3 is 12 amino acids long. V lost 7 bases and J lost 4, with 13 bases in between. CDR3 loop: CSGGQGGETQYF. As DNA, the CDR3 is TGCAGCGGTGGGCAGGGAGGAGAGACCCAGTACTTC.

The chain links TRBV25-1 to TRBJ2-5; maybe TRBD1 (6 bases). Per germline, CDR1 MGHDK and CDR2 SYGVNS. This CDR3 has 17 amino acids. V lost 2 bases, J lost 8 bases, and 24 bases lay in between. The CDR3 DNA is TGTGCCAGCAGTGAAAGTACAGGGCCAACGCCACAGAGTACCCAGTACTTC. Translating gives CASSESTGPTPQSTQYF.